What follows describes a single T cell receptor (beta chain). The antigen is not known. Data came from immunoSEQ multiplex PCR; TCRdb stores just in-frame clones and leaves some out. The sample includes 2 million to 2.5 million clones, about 92% of them seen just once. The CDR3 totals 16 residues. The V end was cut by 0 bases, the J end by 2 bases, with 13 bases between. The V gene's germline CDR1 is SGHRS and CDR2 YFSETQ. The sample is drawn from a study of shared clonotypes between healthy human individuals. Notes on the study in general: Among non-shared clonotypes, generation probabilities were lower than among those shared by all four donors.

The chain recombines TRBV5-1 with TRBJ2-3, with D possibly TRBD2 on 7 matching bases. This clonotype was sampled from a man younger than 35 in good health. Some clones in this sample may be carry-over from other donors' samples. Sample: naive CD4+ T cells from PBMCs. Sample subset: CD45RA+ positively selected. CDR3 sequence (DNA): TGCGCCAGCAGCTTGGTTGCGGGGGCCGACACAGATACGCAGTATTTT. Residues: CASSLVAGADTDTQYF.